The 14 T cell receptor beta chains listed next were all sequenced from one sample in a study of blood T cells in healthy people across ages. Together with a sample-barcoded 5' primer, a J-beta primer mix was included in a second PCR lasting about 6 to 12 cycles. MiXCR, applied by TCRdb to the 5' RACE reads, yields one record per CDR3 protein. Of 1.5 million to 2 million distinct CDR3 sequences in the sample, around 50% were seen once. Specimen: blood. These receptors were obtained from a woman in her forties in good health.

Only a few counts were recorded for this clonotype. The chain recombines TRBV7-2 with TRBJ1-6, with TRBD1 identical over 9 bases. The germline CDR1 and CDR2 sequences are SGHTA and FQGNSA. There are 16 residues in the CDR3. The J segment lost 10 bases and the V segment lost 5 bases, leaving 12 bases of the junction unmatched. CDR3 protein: CASSPGGGQGLSPLHF. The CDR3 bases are TGTGCCAGCAGCCCCGGCGGGGGACAGGGCCTCTCACCCCTCCACTTT. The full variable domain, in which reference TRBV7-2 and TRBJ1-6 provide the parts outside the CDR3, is GAGVSQSPSNKVTEKGKDVELRCDPISGHTALYWYRQSLGQGLEFLIYFQGNSAPDKSGLPSDRFSAERTGGSVSTLTIQRTQQEDSAVYLCASSPGGGQGLSPLHFGNGTRLTVT.

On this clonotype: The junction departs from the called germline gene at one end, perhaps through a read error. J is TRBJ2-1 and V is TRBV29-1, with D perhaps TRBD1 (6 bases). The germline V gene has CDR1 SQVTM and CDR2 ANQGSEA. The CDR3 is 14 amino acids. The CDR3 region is CCVVDEGVGNEQFF. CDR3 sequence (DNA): TGCTGCGTTGTGGATGAGGGGGTCGGCAATGAGCAGTTCTTC.

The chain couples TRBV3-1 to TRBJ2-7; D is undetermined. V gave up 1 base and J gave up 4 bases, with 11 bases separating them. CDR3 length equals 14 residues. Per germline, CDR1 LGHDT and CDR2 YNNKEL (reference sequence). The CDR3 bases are TGTGCCAGCAGCCAAGCCGCGAGGCATTACGAGCAGTACTTC. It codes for CASSQAARHYEQYF.

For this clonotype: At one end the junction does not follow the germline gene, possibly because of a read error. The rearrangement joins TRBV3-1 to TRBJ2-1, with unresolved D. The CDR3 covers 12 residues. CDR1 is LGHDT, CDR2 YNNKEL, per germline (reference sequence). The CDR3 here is CPSSRPYNEQFF. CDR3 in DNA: TGTCCCAGCAGCCGGCCGTACAATGAGCAGTTCTTC.

This CDR3 is CASSEARNSNQPQHF. In DNA, the CDR3 is TGTGCCAGCAGTGAAGCCAGGAATAGCAATCAGCCCCAGCATTTT. J is TRBJ1-5 and V is TRBV2; D is unresolved. The germline gives CDR1 SNHLY, CDR2 FYNNEI. The CDR3 is 15 residues long. Trimming stripped 0 bases from V and 0 bases from J, with 6 bases between.

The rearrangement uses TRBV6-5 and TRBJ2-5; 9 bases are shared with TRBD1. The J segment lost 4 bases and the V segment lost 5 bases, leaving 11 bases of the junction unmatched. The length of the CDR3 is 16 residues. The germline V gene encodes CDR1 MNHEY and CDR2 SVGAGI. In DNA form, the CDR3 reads TGTGCCAGCAGTCTACAGGGGGCGCGGGGAGGAGAGACCCAGTACTTC. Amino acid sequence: CASSLQGARGGETQYF.

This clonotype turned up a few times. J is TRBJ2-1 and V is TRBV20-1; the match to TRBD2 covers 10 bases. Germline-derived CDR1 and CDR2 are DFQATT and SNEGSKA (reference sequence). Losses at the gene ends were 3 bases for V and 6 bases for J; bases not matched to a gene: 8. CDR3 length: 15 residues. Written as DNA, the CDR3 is TGCAGTGCTAGGGGTAGCGGGGGGCTCTTCAATGAGCAGTTCTTC. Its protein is CSARGSGGLFNEQFF.

The CDR3 DNA follows: TGTGCCAGCAGTAAAAGGACAGGGCCGAACACCGGGGAGCTGTTTTTT. Translation: CASSKRTGPNTGELFF. The rearrangement uses TRBV12-3 or TRBV12-4 and TRBJ2-2; 8 bases agree with TRBD1. This CDR3 contains 16 residues. Trimming cost V 5 bases and J 0 bases; bases outside gene matches: 5.

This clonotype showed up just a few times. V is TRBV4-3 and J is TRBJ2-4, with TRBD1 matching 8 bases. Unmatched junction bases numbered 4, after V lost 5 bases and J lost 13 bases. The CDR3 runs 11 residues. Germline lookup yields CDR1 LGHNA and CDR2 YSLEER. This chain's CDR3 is CASSKDREQYF. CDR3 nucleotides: TGCGCCAGCAGCAAGGACAGGGAGCAGTACTTC.

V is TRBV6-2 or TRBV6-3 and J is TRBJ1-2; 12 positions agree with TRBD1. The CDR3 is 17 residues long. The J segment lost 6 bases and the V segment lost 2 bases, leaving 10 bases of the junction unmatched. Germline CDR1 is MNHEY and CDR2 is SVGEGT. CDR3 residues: CASSYLGAGTGGDGYTF. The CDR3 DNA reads TGTGCCAGCAGTTACCTTGGAGCCGGGACAGGGGGCGATGGCTACACCTTC.

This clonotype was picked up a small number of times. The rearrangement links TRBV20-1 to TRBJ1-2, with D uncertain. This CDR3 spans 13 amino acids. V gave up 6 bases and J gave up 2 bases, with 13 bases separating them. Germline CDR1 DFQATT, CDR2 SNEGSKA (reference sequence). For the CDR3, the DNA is TGCAGTGCCCGAAGGTCCCAGAACTATGGCTACACCTTC. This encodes CSARRSQNYGYTF.

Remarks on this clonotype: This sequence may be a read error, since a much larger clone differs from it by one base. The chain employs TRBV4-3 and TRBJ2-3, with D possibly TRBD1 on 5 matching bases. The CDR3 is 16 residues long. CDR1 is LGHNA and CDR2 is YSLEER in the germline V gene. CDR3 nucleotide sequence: TGCGCCTGCAGCCAAGGGGCCATGGGGCCCACAGATACGCAGTATTTT. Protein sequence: CACSQGAMGPTDTQYF.

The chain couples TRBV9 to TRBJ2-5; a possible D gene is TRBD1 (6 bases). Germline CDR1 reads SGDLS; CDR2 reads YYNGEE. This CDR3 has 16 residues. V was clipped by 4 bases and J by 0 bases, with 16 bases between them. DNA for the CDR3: TGTGCCAGCAGCCTATATGGTACAGGGAACCAAGAGACCCAGTACTTC. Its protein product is CASSLYGTGNQETQYF.

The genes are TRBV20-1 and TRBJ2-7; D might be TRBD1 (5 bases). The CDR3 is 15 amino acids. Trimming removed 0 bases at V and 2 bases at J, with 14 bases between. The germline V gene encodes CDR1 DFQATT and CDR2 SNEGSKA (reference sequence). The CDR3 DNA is TGCAGTGCTAGAGATTTAATAGGGGTCCCCTACGAGCAGTACTTC. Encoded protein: CSARDLIGVPYEQYF.